This T cell receptor (beta chain) came from a study of T cell responses to AZD1222 COVID-19 vaccine. Study-level findings and limits: Dominant at 160-218 and 743-854, vaccine-associated CD4 TCRs also spanned spike. After two AZD1222 doses, spike-specific TCR breadth and depth rose versus day 0. Reportedly, nearly half the spike-specific TCRs target unmutated variant regions. Possibly, clonal diversity was underestimated; donors were largely white British and included more females.

The V gene's germline CDR1 is SGHRS and CDR2 YFSETQ. V shed 1 base and J shed 7 bases, with 12 bases lying between them. CDR3 length equals 13 residues. With regard to this clone: Its target is unknown.

Method: immunoSEQ multiplex PCR; TCRdb's copy keeps in-frame clones and lacks some. The sample consists of roughly 260,000 clones, 90% to 95% of them appearing once. The sample in question was peripheral blood, obtained on day 0 of AZD1222 vaccination. The chain combines TRBV5-1 with TRBJ2-7, with a weak D call TRBD1 (6 bases). This TCR derives from an adult in good health. The CDR3 coding sequence is TGCGCCAGCAGCTTGAACAGGGCCCAGGAGCAGTACTTC. Translated: CASSLNRAQEQYF.